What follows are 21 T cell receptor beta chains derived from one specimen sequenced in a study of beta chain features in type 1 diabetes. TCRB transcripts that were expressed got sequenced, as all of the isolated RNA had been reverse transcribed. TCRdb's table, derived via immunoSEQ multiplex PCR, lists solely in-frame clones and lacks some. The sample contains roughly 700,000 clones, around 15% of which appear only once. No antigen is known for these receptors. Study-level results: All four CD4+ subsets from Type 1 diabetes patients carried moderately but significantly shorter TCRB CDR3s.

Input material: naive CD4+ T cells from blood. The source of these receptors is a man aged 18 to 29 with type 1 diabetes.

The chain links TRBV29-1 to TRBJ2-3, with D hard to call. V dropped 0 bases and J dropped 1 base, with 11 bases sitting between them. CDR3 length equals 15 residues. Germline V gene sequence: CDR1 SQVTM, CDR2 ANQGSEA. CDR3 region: CSVEDRLAGTDTQYF. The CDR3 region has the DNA TGCAGCGTTGAAGATCGTCTGGCGGGCACAGATACGCAGTATTTT.

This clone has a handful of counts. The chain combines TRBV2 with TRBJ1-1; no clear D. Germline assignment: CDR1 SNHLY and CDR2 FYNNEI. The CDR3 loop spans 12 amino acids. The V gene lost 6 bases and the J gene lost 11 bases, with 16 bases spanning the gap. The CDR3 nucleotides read TGTGCCAGCAGCGTGACCGAACGTAATGCTTTCTTT. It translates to CASSVTERNAFF.

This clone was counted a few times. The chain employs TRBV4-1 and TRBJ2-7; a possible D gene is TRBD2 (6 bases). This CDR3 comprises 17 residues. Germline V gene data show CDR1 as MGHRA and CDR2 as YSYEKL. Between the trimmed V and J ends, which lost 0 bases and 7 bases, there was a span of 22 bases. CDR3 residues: CASSQELKGLKLGEQYF. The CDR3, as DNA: TGCGCCAGCAGCCAAGAGTTGAAGGGACTCAAATTGGGGGAGCAGTACTTC.

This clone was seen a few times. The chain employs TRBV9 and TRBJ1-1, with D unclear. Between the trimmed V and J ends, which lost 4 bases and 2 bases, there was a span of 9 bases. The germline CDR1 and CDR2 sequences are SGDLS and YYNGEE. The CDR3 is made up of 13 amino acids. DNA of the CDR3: TGTGCCAGCAGCCCAGAGGGTAACACTGAAGCTTTCTTT. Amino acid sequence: CASSPEGNTEAFF.

The CDR3 region is CASSQPGLAGNTGELFF. As DNA, the CDR3 is TGTGCCAGCAGCCAACCCGGACTAGCGGGGAACACCGGGGAGCTGTTTTTT. The gene calls are TRBV4-2 and TRBJ2-2; 11 nucleotides agree with TRBD2. The CDR3 extends over 17 amino acids. Germline trimming cut 2 bases from V and 1 base from J; bases unmatched to any gene: 3. The V gene's germline CDR1 is LGHNA and CDR2 YNFKEQ.

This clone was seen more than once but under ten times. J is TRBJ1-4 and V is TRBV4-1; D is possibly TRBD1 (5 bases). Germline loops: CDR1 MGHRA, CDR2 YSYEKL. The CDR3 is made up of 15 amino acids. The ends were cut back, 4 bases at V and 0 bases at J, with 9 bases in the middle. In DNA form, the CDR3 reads TGCGCCAGCAGCCCGGGACTGGCAACTAATGAAAAACTGTTTTTT. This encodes CASSPGLATNEKLFF.

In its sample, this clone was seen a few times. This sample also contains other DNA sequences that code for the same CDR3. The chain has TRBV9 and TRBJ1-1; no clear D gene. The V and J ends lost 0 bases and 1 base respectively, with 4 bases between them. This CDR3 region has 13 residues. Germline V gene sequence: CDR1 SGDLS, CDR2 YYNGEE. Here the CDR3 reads CASSVGPNTEAFF. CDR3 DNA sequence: TGTGCCAGCAGCGTAGGCCCGAACACTGAAGCTTTCTTT.

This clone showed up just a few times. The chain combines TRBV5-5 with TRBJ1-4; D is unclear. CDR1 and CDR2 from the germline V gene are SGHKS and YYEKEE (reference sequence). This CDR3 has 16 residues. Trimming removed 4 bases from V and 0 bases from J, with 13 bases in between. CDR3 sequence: CASSSVRVTTNEKLFF. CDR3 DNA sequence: TGTGCCAGCAGCAGTGTGAGAGTCACAACTAATGAAAAACTGTTTTTT.

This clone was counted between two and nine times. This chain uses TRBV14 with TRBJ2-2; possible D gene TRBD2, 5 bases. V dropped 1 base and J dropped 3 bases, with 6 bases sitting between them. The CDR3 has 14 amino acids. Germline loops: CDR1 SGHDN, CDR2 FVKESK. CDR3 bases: TGTGCCAGCAGCCAAGGGACTGACACCGGGGAGCTGTTTTTT. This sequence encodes CASSQGTDTGELFF.

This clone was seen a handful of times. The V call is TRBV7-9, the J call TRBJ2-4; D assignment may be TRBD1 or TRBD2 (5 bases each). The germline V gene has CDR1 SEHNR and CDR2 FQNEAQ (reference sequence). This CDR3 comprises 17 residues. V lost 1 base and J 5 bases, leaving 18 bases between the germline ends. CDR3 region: CASSLGGLTGGQNIQYF. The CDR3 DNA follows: TGTGCCAGCAGCTTAGGAGGGCTGACTGGGGGTCAAAACATTCAGTACTTC.

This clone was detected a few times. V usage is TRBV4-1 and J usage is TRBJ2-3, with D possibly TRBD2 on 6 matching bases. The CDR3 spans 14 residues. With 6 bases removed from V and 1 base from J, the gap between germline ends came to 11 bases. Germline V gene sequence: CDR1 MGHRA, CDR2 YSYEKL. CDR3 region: CASRPTGGTDTQYF. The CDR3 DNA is TGCGCCAGCAGACCCACGGGGGGCACAGATACGCAGTATTTT.

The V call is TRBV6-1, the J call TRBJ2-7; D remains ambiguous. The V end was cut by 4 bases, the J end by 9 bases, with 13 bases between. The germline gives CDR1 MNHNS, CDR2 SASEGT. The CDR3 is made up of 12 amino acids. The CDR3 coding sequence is TGTGCCAGCAGTGTTGGTTACACGGGGCAGTACTTC. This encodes CASSVGYTGQYF.

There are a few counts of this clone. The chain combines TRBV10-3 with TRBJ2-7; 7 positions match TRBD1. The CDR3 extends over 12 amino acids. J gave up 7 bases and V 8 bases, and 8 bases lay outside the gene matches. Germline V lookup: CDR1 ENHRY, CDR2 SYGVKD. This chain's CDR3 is CAIGTDPGEQYF. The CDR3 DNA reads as TGTGCCATCGGGACAGATCCGGGGGAGCAGTACTTC.

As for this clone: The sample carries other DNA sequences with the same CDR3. CDR3 region: CASSLAGSSYNEQFF. DNA for the CDR3: TGCGCCAGCAGCTTGGCGGGAAGCTCCTACAATGAGCAGTTCTTC. The V and J genes are TRBV5-1 and TRBJ2-1; tentatively, D is TRBD2 (5 bases). Looked up from germline, CDR1 is SGHRS and CDR2 is YFSETQ. CDR3 length equals 15 residues. V dropped 0 bases and J dropped 0 bases, with 7 bases sitting between them.

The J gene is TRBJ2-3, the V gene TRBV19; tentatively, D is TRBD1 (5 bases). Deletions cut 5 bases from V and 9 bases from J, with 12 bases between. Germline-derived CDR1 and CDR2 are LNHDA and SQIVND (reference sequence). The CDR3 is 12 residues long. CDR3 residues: CASSAQGWTQYF. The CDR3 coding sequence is TGTGCCAGTAGTGCGCAGGGATGGACGCAGTATTTT.

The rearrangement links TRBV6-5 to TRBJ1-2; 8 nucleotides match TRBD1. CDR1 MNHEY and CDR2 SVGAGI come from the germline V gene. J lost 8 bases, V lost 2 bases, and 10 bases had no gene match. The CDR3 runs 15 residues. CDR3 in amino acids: CASSYTGTGPLGYTF. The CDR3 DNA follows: TGTGCCAGCAGTTACACCGGGACAGGACCCCTCGGCTACACCTTC.

CDR3 sequence: CAISERLAGGHNEQFF. Here the CDR3 DNA reads TGTGCCATCAGTGAGAGACTAGCGGGGGGACACAATGAGCAGTTCTTC. The chain links TRBV10-3 to TRBJ2-1; 13 bases line up with TRBD2. This CDR3 contains 16 residues. Losses at the gene ends were 2 bases for V and 5 bases for J; bases not matched to a gene: 3. Germline CDR1 is ENHRY and CDR2 is SYGVKD.

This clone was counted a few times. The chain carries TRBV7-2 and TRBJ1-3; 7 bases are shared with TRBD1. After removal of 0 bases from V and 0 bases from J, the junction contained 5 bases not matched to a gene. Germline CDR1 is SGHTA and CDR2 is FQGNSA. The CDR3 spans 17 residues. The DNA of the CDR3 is TGTGCCAGCAGCTTAGCGGGGACAGCCGGCTCTGGAAACACCATATATTTT. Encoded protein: CASSLAGTAGSGNTIYF.

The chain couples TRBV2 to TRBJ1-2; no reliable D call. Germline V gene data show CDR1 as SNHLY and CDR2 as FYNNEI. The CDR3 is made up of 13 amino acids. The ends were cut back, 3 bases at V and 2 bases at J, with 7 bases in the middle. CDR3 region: CASSEGANYGYTF. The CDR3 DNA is TGTGCCAGCAGTGAGGGCGCCAACTATGGCTACACCTTC.

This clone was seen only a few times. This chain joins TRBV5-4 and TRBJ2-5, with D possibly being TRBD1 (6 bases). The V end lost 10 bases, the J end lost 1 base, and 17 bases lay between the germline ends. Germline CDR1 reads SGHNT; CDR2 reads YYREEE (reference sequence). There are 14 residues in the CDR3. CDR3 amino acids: CAGQTGPLQETQYF. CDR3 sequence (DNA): TGTGCCGGCCAAACAGGGCCCCTCCAAGAGACCCAGTACTTC.

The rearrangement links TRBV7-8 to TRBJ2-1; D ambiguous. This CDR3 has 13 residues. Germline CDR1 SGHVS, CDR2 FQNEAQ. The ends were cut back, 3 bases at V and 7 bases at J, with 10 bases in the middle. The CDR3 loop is CASSFILLNEQFF. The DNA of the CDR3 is TGTGCCAGCAGCTTCATCCTCCTTAATGAGCAGTTCTTC.